Reported below is one T cell receptor (beta chain). Its antigen is unidentified. Trimming left V 3 bases short and J 0 bases short, with 9 bases between. This CDR3 is 14 amino acids long. CDR1 is SGHRS, CDR2 YFSETQ, per germline. Cell sorting on a FACSAria was used to separate CD4+ and CD8+ T cells from the PBMCs. This specimen belongs to a study of CD8+ T cells in alopecia areata. Findings of the study overall: Across lesional scalp, and particularly alopecia totalis/universalis, clonality surpassed that of normal scalp.

Extraction of RNA preceded its reverse transcription into cDNA, which served as the sequencing template. TCRdb's copy holds only in-frame clones and misses some; the assay was immunoSEQ multiplex PCR. Counted here are about 120,000 clones, roughly two fifths occurring once; the ten biggest clones make up 3.1%. The clonotype originates from a human donor with alopecia areata. Sequencing input: CD4+ T cells sorted from blood. This chain links TRBV5-1 with TRBJ1-1; D is uncertain. DNA of the CDR3: TGCGCCAGCAGCTACCTATCCGTGAACACTGAAGCTTTCTTT. Translation: CASSYLSVNTEAFF. Full variable domain (rest looked up from reference TRBV5-1 and TRBJ1-1): KAGVTQTPRYLIKTRGQQVTLSCSPISGHRSVSWYQQTPGQGLQFLFEYFSETQRNKGNFPGRFSGRQFSNSRSEMNVSTLELGDSALYLCASSYLSVNTEAFFGQGTRLTVV.